The entry that follows covers one T cell receptor beta chain sequence. Its recognized antigen is unknown. Base-call qualities are not available, and no considerably larger clone is one nucleotide away. Library method: 5' RACE. TCRdb shows the sequencer as Illumina HiSeq 2500. A second PCR of roughly 6 to 12 cycles was performed with a sample-barcoded 5' primer and a J-beta primer mix. Each TCR beta cDNA molecule received a unique molecular identifier from a template-switch 5' adaptor carrying 12 random nucleotides. At least 2.5 million CDR3-containing paired-end reads were obtained from each sample. The Mint cDNA synthesis kit, primed by a TRBC-specific oligonucleotide, was used to synthesize first-strand cDNA from all RNA. All cDNA was treated with uracil-DNA glycosylase and then went through a first 18-cycle PCR with the universal primers M1SS and BC2_uni_R. Under the source paper's analysis protocol: For normalization, 1 million high-quality reads were randomly selected from each sample, with every read carrying a distinct molecular identifier. Reads sharing molecular identifiers were discarded rather than binned into consensus sequences. MiTCR, run with a Q25 quality threshold and the strictest error-elimination algorithm, handled CDR3 identification, clonotype clustering and error correction. A nonparametric unseen species model with Euler transformation was used to estimate a lower bound on total TCR beta diversity. TCRdb itself trimmed the public reads at Q25 with fastp, ran MiXCR and retained productive beta chains. Rows are combined by CDR3 protein, so each entry shows the most common genes and DNA. None of the V and J calls come from the authors' own analysis; TCRdb made them. The sample yields 600,000 to 650,000 distinct CDR3 sequences; 58% were counted once. The top ten clones comprise 30% to 45% of the sample.

The donors were some 39 Caucasian individuals from Russia, aged roughly 6 to 95 years, who were systemically healthy. Roughly 9 milliliters of peripheral blood were drawn from each donor into EDTA-treated Vacutainer tubes. PBMCs were isolated by Ficoll-Paque density-gradient centrifugation, with at least 6 million obtained per sample. Trizol reagent was used to extract total RNA from the PBMCs, yielding at least 5 micrograms per sample. For every donor, flow cytometry on a PBMC aliquot measured the percentage of naive CD45RAhigh/CD27high T cells. This sample stems from a study of blood T cells in healthy people across ages (dated by TCRdb to 2014 to 2015). General notes on the study: In model experiments, roughly one uniquely barcoded TCR beta cDNA molecule per two T cells was captured by template switching. Using deep sequencing normalized with unique cDNA molecular identifiers, the study measured how TCR beta repertoire diversity changes with age. Four age groups were formed from the donors: young (average 16 years), middle-aged (around 41), aged (about 62) and long-lived (less than 85). For two donors (one aged 18 to 29 and one aged 80 or older), the study analyzed two additional independent replicas of 1 million unique cDNA reads from the same blood draw. To avoid experimental bias, donors of different ages were distributed randomly across sequencing lanes. Results the study describes overall, beyond this receptor: There was a strong correlation between observed TCR beta diversity and the percentage of naive T cells measured by flow cytometry. Estimates of total diversity from one million sequenced T cells were regarded as lower bounds and underestimates. Donor CMV infection status was unknown, potentially confounding age-related changes in expanded clonotypes. Compared with the aged group, the long-lived group had more naive CD4+ T cells, fewer expanded clones and increased TCR diversity, a pattern suggesting age selection. As age increased, observed TCR beta diversity per million T cells dropped in a roughly linear way, and a significant reduction was already evident by age about 40. Since profiling was done on bulk unsorted PBMCs, naive and antigen-experienced compartments could not be conclusively compared.

The germline V gene yields SGHAT for CDR1 and FQNNGV for CDR2. A distance of 9 bases separates the germline ends of V and J, which lose 0 bases and 5 bases respectively. From cysteine to phenylalanine, the CDR3 is 14 amino acids long. The read is trimmed to its CDR3 DNA, 42 bases read in frame from base 1. This sequence was found in a man in his sixties in good health. The chain is made from TRBV11-2 and TRBJ2-3, with the D gene too uncertain to name. Sequenced sample: blood. The CDR3 protein: CASSLDLVLDTQYF. The sequenced DNA: TGTGCCAGCAGCTTAGATTTGGTATTAGATACGCAGTATTTT.